This T cell receptor (beta chain) was sequenced for a study of vaccination and CD4 T cells after COVID-19. Sequenced with the Oncomine TCR Beta short-read assay was DNA taken from cultured CD4+ T cells. TCRdb redid the calling of the PCR reads with MiXCR, one entry per CDR3 protein. The sample includes about 15,000 distinct CDR3 sequences, less than 80% of them seen just once. A note on this clonotype: Its antigen is as yet unknown.

The treatment was: roughly nine-day PBMC culture with coronavirus spike peptide pools or control peptides (ViraFEST assay). Trimming took off 0 bases at V and 5 bases at J, with 19 bases between the two ends. The CDR3 spans 17 residues. Germline V gene sequence: CDR1 MNHNS, CDR2 SASEGT. Study results and limitations: The median SARS-CoV-2-reactive clonotype number increased from around 19 to 38, without statistical significance.

The sequence was collected from a human donor who had recovered from COVID-19. This sequence joins TRBV6-1 and TRBJ1-1; D gene uncertain. The sequenced material came from CD4+ T cells from blood, cultured in vitro. The CDR3 sequence: CASSEAFLWMPGTEAFF. The CDR3 coding sequence is TGTGCCAGCAGTGAAGCCTTCTTATGGATGCCTGGGACTGAAGCTTTCTTT.